This TCR beta chain was captured in a study of T cells after yellow fever vaccination. Germline-derived CDR1 and CDR2 are DFQATT and SNEGSKA (reference sequence). CDR3 length: 13 amino acids. V shed 6 bases, J shed 9 bases, and the junction held 7 bases outside the gene matches. TCRdb processed the 5' RACE reads anew with MiXCR; each CDR3 protein has one entry. The sample comprises approximately 550,000 distinct CDR3 sequences, 15% to 20% of which are singletons, and roughly 13% rests with the top ten. The sample was PBMCs, taken 15 days after the yellow fever booster vaccination. The receptor comes from a young man who received the YFV17D yellow fever vaccine. The chain links TRBV20-1 to TRBJ1-6; 8 positions agree with TRBD1. The CDR3 DNA sequence: TGCAGTGCCTCCGGGACAGGTGGTTCACCCCTCCACTTT. Its protein product is CSASGTGGSPLHF.